The sequence of this TCR beta chain was determined in a study of blood T cell repertoires in COVID-19. Across the study: COVID-19 samples collected from the United States, Italy and Spain covered acute and convalescent phases.

Clones were sequenced by immunoSEQ multiplex PCR, and TCRdb holds only the in-frame ones, with some missing. The sample has 120,000 or so clones; roughly 90% are singletons. The V end lost 0 bases, the J end lost 10 bases, and 13 bases lay between the germline ends. The CDR3 length is 15 residues. Germline lookup yields CDR1 LGHNA and CDR2 YSLEER. The sequence derives from a man aged 40-50 years with acute or convalescent COVID-19. This chain links TRBV4-3 with TRBJ1-6; TRBD1 might be the D (6 bases). The sequencing sample was made of peripheral blood. CDR3 protein: CASSQDNRAGSPLHF. The DNA of the CDR3 is TGCGCCAGCAGCCAAGATAACAGGGCTGGCTCACCCCTCCACTTT.